Below, 32 T cell receptor beta chains from the same sample are listed, as sequenced in a study of CD8+CD57+ T cells in acquired aplastic anemia. The template used for profiling TCR beta VDJ and CDR3 was genomic DNA. From the reads, TCRdb called clonotypes with MiXCR, one entry per CDR3 protein. Altogether roughly 100,000 distinct CDR3 sequences are present, about 66% being singletons, with the ten largest covering more than 55%. Flow cytometry had shown expanded CD8+CD57+ cells in the patients chosen for sequencing. Sequenced sample: sorted CD4+, CD8+, or CD8+CD57+ T cells (not recorded which) from PBMCs. The receptor set was obtained from a human donor with aplastic anemia.

J is TRBJ2-1 and V is TRBV25-1; the D is unclear. With 0 bases removed from V and 6 bases from J, the gap between germline ends came to 9 bases. The CDR3 runs 14 residues. From germline, CDR1 is MGHDK and CDR2 SYGVNS. CDR3 region: CASSEYNRVNEQFF. The CDR3 bases are TGTGCCAGCAGTGAATATAACCGAGTCAATGAGCAGTTCTTC.

Sample share makes this clonotype medium-sized. CDR3 DNA sequence: TGCGCCAGCAGTGAGTCGCACGGTTCCTACGAGCAGTACTTC. Encoded protein: CASSESHGSYEQYF. The genes are TRBV10-2 and TRBJ2-7, with D unresolved. Per the germline V gene, CDR1 is WSHSY and CDR2 is SAAADI. Trimming cost V 0 bases and J 1 base, with 7 bases left between them. The CDR3 has 14 amino acids.

The chain carries TRBV29-1 and TRBJ1-5, with D unresolved. The germline gives CDR1 SQVTM, CDR2 ANQGSEA. The CDR3 loop spans 13 amino acids. With 2 bases removed from V and 0 bases from J, the gap between germline ends came to 5 bases. This chain's CDR3 is CSVELHSNQPQHF. CDR3 nucleotide sequence: TGCAGCGTTGAACTTCATAGCAATCAGCCCCAGCATTTT.

The J gene is TRBJ2-7, the V gene TRBV7-7; D is perhaps TRBD2 (5 bases). There are 16 residues in the CDR3. The V end lost 5 bases, the J end lost 2 bases, and 19 bases lay between the germline ends. CDR1 is SSHAT, CDR2 FNYEAQ, per germline (reference sequence). Written as DNA, the CDR3 is TGTGCCAGCAGCCCCATACCCGGGAAGAAACCCTACGAGCAGTACTTC. This gives the protein CASSPIPGKKPYEQYF.

The J gene is TRBJ1-2, the V gene TRBV10-3; D call uncertain. CDR1 ENHRY and CDR2 SYGVKD come from the germline V gene. Between the trimmed V and J ends, which lost 6 bases and 4 bases, there was a span of 12 bases. The CDR3 totals 13 residues. The CDR3 loop is CAIRKDPIYGYTF. The CDR3 DNA follows: TGTGCCATCAGAAAGGACCCGATCTATGGCTACACCTTC.

This rearrangement joins TRBV10-3 to TRBJ2-3; D not certain. Germline V gene data show CDR1 as ENHRY and CDR2 as SYGVKD. This CDR3 has 12 amino acids. V was shortened by 7 bases and J by 1 base, with 6 bases between the two germline ends. CDR3 nucleotide sequence: TGTGCCATCAAGGACGGCACAGATACGCAGTATTTT. Translated, it gives CAIKDGTDTQYF.

The rearrangement links TRBV6-5 to TRBJ2-1; TRBD2 matches 11 bases. Germline V gene sequence: CDR1 MNHEY, CDR2 SVGAGI. The trim removed 4 bases at V and 3 bases at J, leaving 2 bases unmatched. The CDR3 contains 15 residues. The CDR3 coding sequence is TGTGCCAGCAGTTTGGGACTAGCGGACTACAATGAGCAGTTCTTC. The encoded protein is CASSLGLADYNEQFF.

Here the CDR3 DNA reads TGTGCCAGTAGTAACCCGCGGGAGTTGGGTTACAATGAGCAGTTCTTC. Its translation is CASSNPRELGYNEQFF. The chain recombines TRBV19 with TRBJ2-1, with TRBD2 matching 7 bases. With 4 bases clipped from V and 4 bases from J, the junction kept 10 bases outside the gene matches. The CDR3 has 16 amino acids. Per germline, CDR1 LNHDA and CDR2 SQIVND (reference sequence).

The chain uses TRBV7-2 and TRBJ2-5, with D tentatively TRBD1 (6 bases). The CDR3 is made up of 15 amino acids. Germline V gene sequence: CDR1 SGHTA, CDR2 FQGNSA. V lost 1 base to trimming and J lost 3 bases, with 12 bases between them. This chain's CDR3 is CASSLEAGDKETQYF. As DNA, the CDR3 is TGTGCCAGCAGCTTAGAAGCAGGGGACAAAGAGACCCAGTACTTC.

The chain couples TRBV20-1 to TRBJ2-2; TRBD2 aligns across 16 bases. The J segment lost 3 bases and the V segment lost 3 bases, leaving 4 bases of the junction unmatched. The CDR3 spans 17 residues. The germline gives CDR1 DFQATT, CDR2 SNEGSKA (reference sequence). The CDR3 DNA is TGCAGTGCTAGGGGACTAGCGGGAGGGAGGGACACCGGGGAGCTGTTTTTT. Translating it yields CSARGLAGGRDTGELFF.

This chain joins TRBV24-1 and TRBJ2-1; D gene ambiguous. Germline V CDR1 and CDR2: KGHDR, SFDVKD. Trimming pared 4 bases from V and 3 bases from J, leaving 3 bases between. The CDR3 sequence is 12 residues long. DNA for the CDR3: TGTGCCACCAGTGAGGTCTACAATGAGCAGTTCTTC. Protein: CATSEVYNEQFF.

The CDR3 is CASSVGASGGTSTDTQYF. The CDR3 DNA sequence: TGTGCCAGCAGCGTAGGGGCTAGCGGGGGGACCAGCACAGATACGCAGTATTTT. The chain links TRBV9 to TRBJ2-3; TRBD2 aligns across 11 bases. Germline lookup yields CDR1 SGDLS and CDR2 YYNGEE. V was clipped by 0 bases and J by 0 bases; unmatched bases: 6. This CDR3 has 18 residues.

V and J are TRBV19 and TRBJ2-7; no firm D call. Trimming took off 7 bases at V and 2 bases at J, with 9 bases between the two ends. This CDR3 region has 12 residues. The germline gives CDR1 LNHDA, CDR2 SQIVND (reference sequence). CDR3 residues: CASKGTAYEQYF. The CDR3 DNA reads TGTGCCAGTAAGGGCACTGCCTACGAGCAGTACTTC.

The chain uses TRBV20-1 and TRBJ2-2; 16 nucleotides match TRBD2. The CDR3 length is 17 residues. The germline gives CDR1 DFQATT, CDR2 SNEGSKA (reference sequence). V lost 4 bases, J lost 4 bases, and 6 bases stayed unmatched. CDR3 sequence (DNA): TGCAGTGCTACCGGGACTAGCGGGGGGGCCTCCACCGGGGAGCTGTTTTTT. The encoded protein is CSATGTSGGASTGELFF.

The chain carries TRBV5-5 and TRBJ2-7; TRBD1 aligns across 8 bases. Germline V CDR1 and CDR2: SGHKS, YYEKEE (reference sequence). Unmatched junction bases numbered 5, after V lost 2 bases and J lost 4 bases. This CDR3 has 14 amino acids. Here the CDR3 DNA reads TGTGCCAGCAGCTTCGGACAGGGACGGTACGAGCAGTACTTC. Amino acids: CASSFGQGRYEQYF.

By its share, this clonotype is medium-sized. The chain joins TRBV15 to TRBJ1-6; D possibly corresponds to TRBD1 (6 bases). This CDR3 comprises 13 residues. CDR1 is LNHNV and CDR2 is YYDKDF in the germline V gene (reference sequence). The V gene lost 7 bases and the J gene lost 7 bases, with 11 bases spanning the gap. The CDR3 DNA sequence: TGTGCCACCACGGGGGGCGTCAATTCACCCCTCCACTTT. This sequence encodes CATTGGVNSPLHF.

In this sample, this clonotype turned up a few times. The rearrangement joins TRBV20-1 to TRBJ1-1; 7 bases line up with TRBD1. V was pared by 7 bases and J by 0 bases, with 5 bases of the junction left unmatched. Looked up from germline, CDR1 is DFQATT and CDR2 is SNEGSKA (reference sequence). The CDR3 is 13 residues long. CDR3 DNA: TGCAGTGGACCGGACAGGATGAACACTGAAGCTTTCTTT. Translating it yields CSGPDRMNTEAFF.

The chain couples TRBV15 to TRBJ1-5, with 8 bases fitting TRBD1. With V trimmed by 5 bases and J by 4 bases, 4 bases remained unmatched. This CDR3 spans 14 amino acids. Germline assignment: CDR1 LNHNV and CDR2 YYDKDF (reference sequence). CDR3 coding DNA: TGTGCCACCAGCCGAAACAGGGGGAATCAGCCCCAGCATTTT. Translated, it gives CATSRNRGNQPQHF.

The gene calls are TRBV19 and TRBJ2-1; the match to TRBD1 covers 11 bases. V dropped 4 bases and J dropped 6; count of bases not matched to a gene: 5. Germline loops: CDR1 LNHDA, CDR2 SQIVND (reference sequence). The CDR3 has 15 residues. Written as DNA, the CDR3 is TGTGCCAGTAGTACGGCCGGGACAGGGGGCAATGAGCAGTTCTTC. This gives the protein CASSTAGTGGNEQFF.

The table lists this clonotype with many counts. The chain recombines TRBV6-5 with TRBJ1-6; D might be TRBD1 (5 bases). Germline CDR1 and CDR2: MNHEY and SVGAGI. The CDR3 spans 16 residues. The V gene lost 5 bases and the J gene lost 0 bases, with 11 bases spanning the gap. CDR3 residues: CASSNRISSYNSPLHF. The CDR3 nucleotides read TGTGCCAGCAGTAACAGGATCTCCTCCTATAATTCACCCCTCCACTTT.

This clonotype was found a few times. The chain recombines TRBV15 with TRBJ1-2, with D possibly TRBD1 on 5 matching bases. Germline V gene lookup returns CDR1 LNHNV and CDR2 YYDKDF (reference sequence). The CDR3 length is 16 residues. With 4 bases removed from V and 8 bases from J, the gap between germline ends came to 23 bases. This CDR3 is CATSTPSRVRGVGYTF. DNA of the CDR3: TGTGCCACCAGCACCCCAAGCAGGGTTAGAGGTGTCGGCTACACCTTC.

Concerning this clonotype itself: The junction and the germline gene differ at one end; a read error may be behind it. The chain uses TRBV15 and TRBJ2-7, with 7 bases matching TRBD1. Germline CDR1 is LNHNV and CDR2 is YYDKDF (reference sequence). This CDR3 is 12 amino acids long. CDR3 in DNA: TGTGCCAGCAGCCAGGGGGTGGGTGAGCAGTACTTC. Protein product: CASSQGVGEQYF.

The V call is TRBV7-2, the J call TRBJ2-1; D is unresolved. V dropped 0 bases and J dropped 10 bases, with 7 bases sitting between them. The length of the CDR3 is 12 residues. Germline CDR1 reads SGHTA; CDR2 reads FQGNSA. The CDR3 sequence: CASSLAGLEQFF. The CDR3 nucleotides read TGTGCCAGCAGCTTAGCGGGATTGGAGCAGTTCTTC.

The table lists this clonotype with many counts. V usage is TRBV20-1 and J usage is TRBJ2-5; 8 nucleotides align to TRBD2. Germline CDR1 is DFQATT and CDR2 is SNEGSKA (reference sequence). V was clipped by 0 bases and J by 0 bases; unmatched bases: 6. This CDR3 contains 16 residues. The CDR3 DNA reads TGCAGTGCTAGAGATCTGGGTAGCGGGGACCAAGAGACCCAGTACTTC. It yields the protein CSARDLGSGDQETQYF.

The chain has TRBV10-2 and TRBJ2-7; D is unresolved. Trimming left V 7 bases short and J 0 bases short, with 7 bases between. Looked up from germline, CDR1 is WSHSY and CDR2 is SAAADI. The CDR3 has 12 residues. CDR3 DNA sequence: TGCGCCAGCACGTCCCCCTCCTACGAGCAGTACTTC. As protein: CASTSPSYEQYF.

This clonotype was found once. This chain connects TRBV9 to TRBJ1-6; D is unresolved. CDR1 and CDR2 (germline): SGDLS, YYNGEE. V was clipped by 0 bases and J by 10 bases, with 11 bases between them. The CDR3 is 14 residues long. The CDR3 protein is CASSVANFGSPLHF. CDR3 bases: TGTGCCAGCAGCGTAGCTAACTTTGGGTCACCCCTCCACTTT.

The V call is TRBV24-1, the J call TRBJ1-1, with D perhaps matching TRBD1 (6 bases). The germline gives CDR1 KGHDR, CDR2 SFDVKD. The ends were cut back, 2 bases at V and 4 bases at J, with 13 bases in the middle. The CDR3 is made up of 15 amino acids. The CDR3 DNA is TGTGCCACCAGTGATTCCAGGGGAGGAGGCACTGAAGCTTTCTTT. Its translation is CATSDSRGGGTEAFF.

The V call is TRBV15, the J call TRBJ1-5; no firm D call. V gave up 6 bases and J gave up 0 bases, with 9 bases separating them. Germline-derived CDR1 and CDR2 are LNHNV and YYDKDF (reference sequence). The CDR3 loop spans 14 amino acids. CDR3 DNA sequence: TGTGCCACCAGTGAGTTCTCTAGCAATCAGCCCCAGCATTTT. This sequence encodes CATSEFSSNQPQHF.

This clonotype was counted a few times. The chain joins TRBV29-1 to TRBJ1-2; possibly TRBD1 for D (6 bases). The CDR3 is 14 amino acids. CDR1 is SQVTM, CDR2 ANQGSEA, per germline. V lost 3 bases and J lost 7, with 18 bases in between. CDR3 protein: CSVESPGAFGGYTF. As DNA, the CDR3 is TGCAGCGTTGAGTCCCCAGGGGCGTTCGGTGGCTACACCTTC. Looking up the rest from reference TRBV29-1 and TRBJ1-2 gives the full variable domain: SAVISQKPSRDICQRGTSLTIQCQVDSQVTMMFWYRQQPGQSLTLIATANQGSEATYESGFVIDKFPISRPNLTFSTLTVSNMSPEDSSIYLCSVESPGAFGGYTFGSGTRLTVV.

This chain uses TRBV2 with TRBJ2-7, with D uncertain. The CDR3 has 11 amino acids. CDR1 is SNHLY, CDR2 FYNNEI, per germline. V lost 7 bases, J lost 3 bases, and 7 bases lay in between. The CDR3 bases are TGTGCCAGCACTCGATACTACGAGCAGTACTTC. Its protein product is CASTRYYEQYF.

The chain is built from TRBV5-1 and TRBJ1-2, with D possibly being TRBD1 (6 bases). Germline V gene sequence: CDR1 SGHRS, CDR2 YFSETQ. Trimming took 5 bases from V and 7 from J, leaving 15 bases between them. The CDR3 contains 13 residues. CDR3: CASSEGDPSGYTF. The CDR3 DNA reads as TGCGCCAGCAGTGAGGGGGACCCCTCTGGCTACACCTTC.

The V and J genes are TRBV4-1 and TRBJ2-7, with D unclear. Per germline, CDR1 MGHRA and CDR2 YSYEKL. The CDR3 is made up of 13 amino acids. Trimming took off 0 bases at V and 3 bases at J, with 6 bases between the two ends. Here the CDR3 DNA reads TGCGCCAGCAGCCAAGATTCCTACTACGAGCAGTACTTC. Its protein product is CASSQDSYYEQYF.